The 9 T cell receptor beta chains below come from one sample, sequenced in a study of T cell changes during pregnancy in multiple sclerosis. Here immunoSEQ multiplex PCR was the method, and the copy in TCRdb shows in-frame clones only, minus some. The sample includes 40,000 or so clones, approximately 90% of them seen just once. The sequencing here drew on CD4+ T cells from peripheral blood mononuclear cells, taken before pregnancy. These TCRs come from a female donor with multiple sclerosis, enrolled in a pregnancy study.

This chain uses TRBV19 with TRBJ2-7; the match to TRBD2 covers 11 bases. The length of the CDR3 is 16 residues. The J segment lost 0 bases and the V segment lost 3 bases, leaving 4 bases of the junction unmatched. Per germline, CDR1 LNHDA and CDR2 SQIVND (reference sequence). The CDR3 DNA follows: TGTGCCAGTAGTATTCCCGGGACTAGCGGCTCCTACGAGCAGTACTTC. Protein: CASSIPGTSGSYEQYF.

The rearrangement links TRBV5-1 to TRBJ1-2, with D possibly TRBD1 on 6 matching bases. Germline CDR1 reads SGHRS; CDR2 reads YFSETQ. The V and J ends lost 1 base and 2 bases respectively, with 9 bases between them. CDR3 length equals 14 residues. This chain's CDR3 is CASSLSGGNYGYTF. The CDR3 DNA sequence: TGCGCCAGCAGCTTGAGCGGGGGCAACTATGGCTACACCTTC. Full variable domain (outside the CDR3, taken from reference TRBV5-1 and TRBJ1-2): KAGVTQTPRYLIKTRGQQVTLSCSPISGHRSVSWYQQTPGQGLQFLFEYFSETQRNKGNFPGRFSGRQFSNSRSEMNVSTLELGDSALYLCASSLSGGNYGYTFGSGTRLTVV.

The gene calls are TRBV5-1 and TRBJ1-3; 7 bases fit TRBD1. The V segment lost 4 bases and the J segment 4 bases; nucleotides outside the gene matches: 8. Looked up from germline, CDR1 is SGHRS and CDR2 is YFSETQ. The CDR3 has 15 amino acids. The CDR3 is CASSPAQGSGNTIYF. Here the CDR3 DNA reads TGCGCCAGCAGCCCCGCACAGGGGTCGGGAAACACCATATATTTT.

This sequence joins TRBV5-1 and TRBJ2-2, with TRBD2 identical over 8 bases. The trim removed 4 bases at V and 8 bases at J, leaving 13 bases unmatched. The CDR3 contains 16 residues. Germline V gene data show CDR1 as SGHRS and CDR2 as YFSETQ. CDR3 sequence: CASSRLAGGPSGELFF. The CDR3 region has the DNA TGCGCCAGCAGCCGCCTGGCGGGGGGCCCTAGTGGGGAGCTGTTTTTT.

The genes are TRBV5-1 and TRBJ2-7; TRBD1 aligns across 9 bases. V trimming: 3 bases; J trimming: 3 bases; junction bases outside the gene matches: 7. The CDR3 has 15 residues. Germline V CDR1 and CDR2: SGHRS, YFSETQ. The CDR3 is CASSSGPGQGYEQYF. The CDR3 nucleotides read TGCGCCAGCAGCTCGGGTCCGGGACAGGGCTACGAGCAGTACTTC.

V gene TRBV18 combines with J gene TRBJ2-7; 8 nucleotides line up with TRBD1. CDR3 length equals 14 residues. J gave up 3 bases and V 6 bases, and 7 bases lay outside the gene matches. Germline V gene sequence: CDR1 KGHSH, CDR2 LQKENI. DNA for the CDR3: TGTGCCAGCTCGCCTGGACAGGGAAGCTACGAGCAGTACTTC. It codes for CASSPGQGSYEQYF.

This chain joins TRBV6-5 and TRBJ1-1; D ambiguous. Trimming left V 4 bases short and J 12 bases short, with 27 bases between. Germline assignment: CDR1 MNHEY and CDR2 SVGAGI. This CDR3 has 16 amino acids. The DNA for the CDR3 is TGTGCCAGCAGTTCCAGTAGACGAGGAGGAGTCCAAGATCCTTTCTTT. Its protein is CASSSSRRGGVQDPFF.

The chain employs TRBV19 and TRBJ1-5; weak D call: TRBD1 (6 bases). The V end was cut by 3 bases, the J end by 5 bases, with 11 bases between. The CDR3 has 14 amino acids. CDR1 and CDR2 (germline): LNHDA, SQIVND (reference sequence). CDR3 protein: CASSISGGDQPQHF. The CDR3 coding sequence is TGTGCCAGTAGTATTTCTGGGGGCGATCAGCCCCAGCATTTT. The whole variable domain, remainder taken from reference TRBV19 and TRBJ1-5, is DGGITQSPKYLFRKEGQNVTLSCEQNLNHDAMYWYRQDPGQGLRLIYYSQIVNDFQKGDIAEGYSVSREKKESFPLTVTSAQKNPTAFYLCASSISGGDQPQHFGDGTRLSIL.

The chain employs TRBV9 and TRBJ2-1; perhaps TRBD2 as D (6 bases). Looked up from germline, CDR1 is SGDLS and CDR2 is YYNGEE. This CDR3 comprises 14 residues. V lost 0 bases to trimming and J lost 9 bases, with 13 bases between them. In nucleotides, the CDR3 is TGTGCCAGCAGCGTAGTAACTAGCAGCAGTGAGCAGTTCTTC. This encodes CASSVVTSSSEQFF. Together with reference TRBV9 and TRBJ2-1, the CDR3 gives the full variable domain: DSGVTQTPKHLITATGQRVTLRCSPRSGDLSVYWYQQSLDQGLQFLIQYYNGEERAKGNILERFSAQQFPDLHSELNLSSLELGDSALYFCASSVVTSSSEQFFGPGTRLTVL.